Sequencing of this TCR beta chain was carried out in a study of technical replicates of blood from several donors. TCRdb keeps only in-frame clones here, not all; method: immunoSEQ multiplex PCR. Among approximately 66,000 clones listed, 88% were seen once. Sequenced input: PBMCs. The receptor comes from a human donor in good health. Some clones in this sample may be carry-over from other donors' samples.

The CDR3 DNA follows: TGTGCCAGCAGCTCTCGGCGGGAGGGATCGGATACGCAGTATTTT. This encodes CASSSRREGSDTQYF. The chain is built from TRBV7-8 and TRBJ2-3, with 9 positions matching TRBD2. The CDR3 has 15 amino acids. V trimming: 4 bases; J trimming: 6 bases; junction bases outside the gene matches: 8. CDR1 SGHVS and CDR2 FQNEAQ come from the germline V gene.